Presented here are 11 T cell receptor beta chains from one specimen sequenced in a study of OX40 agonist ivuxolimab in advanced cancers. Some clones are missing from TCRdb's copy, which holds only in-frame ones; the method was immunoSEQ multiplex PCR. The sample holds about 55,000 clones, 77% seen once. Sequences were derived from CD4+ or CD8+ T cells sorted from blood, sampled in a trial of the OX40 agonist ivuxolimab. The receptors were sampled from an adult with an advanced solid tumor such as melanoma, head and neck, liver or kidney cancer.

CDR3 sequence reads: CASSRQGGGELFF. Written as DNA, the CDR3 is TGTGCCAGCAGCCGACAGGGTGGCGGGGAGCTGTTTTTT. This chain joins TRBV14 and TRBJ2-2; 7 nucleotides match TRBD1. Germline CDR1 reads SGHDN; CDR2 reads FVKESK. With 4 bases clipped from V and 7 bases from J, the junction kept 3 bases outside the gene matches. The CDR3 sequence is 13 residues long.

The CDR3 DNA follows: TGCGCCAGCAGTGGGGGACCGAACACTGAAGCTTTCTTT. Amino acids: CASSGGPNTEAFF. V is TRBV10-2 and J is TRBJ1-1; weak D call: TRBD1 (5 bases). Trimming removed 4 bases from V and 1 base from J, with 7 bases in between. In germline, CDR1 is WSHSY, CDR2 SAAADI. The CDR3 length is 13 residues.

This rearrangement joins TRBV28 to TRBJ2-7, with TRBD1 matching over 8 bases. This CDR3 contains 13 residues. Trimming took 7 bases from V and 3 from J; bases not matched to a gene: 5. CDR1 and CDR2 (germline): MDHEN, SYDVKM. CDR3 bases: TGTGCCAGCACACGGACAGGGCGCTACGAGCAGTACTTC. This translates into CASTRTGRYEQYF.

This clone occurred a few times. The chain is built from TRBV6-1 and TRBJ2-5; D unresolved. The V gene's germline CDR1 is MNHNS and CDR2 SASEGT. The CDR3 totals 14 residues. Trimming took 1 base from V and 5 from J, leaving 11 bases between them. CDR3 region: CASSEDYPRETQYF. DNA of the CDR3: TGTGCCAGCAGTGAAGACTACCCCCGGGAGACCCAGTACTTC.

This clone has just a few counts. The chain links TRBV7-6 to TRBJ1-4; the D gene is possibly TRBD1 (6 bases). The ends were cut back, 10 bases at V and 3 bases at J, with 21 bases in the middle. Germline CDR1 and CDR2: SGHVS and FNYEAQ. The CDR3 loop spans 16 amino acids. Here the CDR3 reads CATPPGHREPNEKLFF. The DNA of the CDR3 is TGTGCCACCCCCCCAGGCCACAGGGAACCTAATGAAAAACTGTTTTTT.

Only one count was recorded for this clone. The J gene is TRBJ2-5, the V gene TRBV5-1, with D maybe TRBD1 (6 bases). The CDR3 loop spans 15 amino acids. Germline V CDR1 and CDR2: SGHRS, YFSETQ. V was pared by 4 bases and J by 1 base, with 14 bases between. CDR3 DNA sequence: TGCGCCAGCAGCACCCTCGGACAGACCCAAGAGACCCAGTACTTC. Translated: CASSTLGQTQETQYF.

The V call is TRBV7-2, the J call TRBJ1-1, with D maybe TRBD1 (6 bases). From germline, CDR1 is SGHTA and CDR2 FQGNSA. The V end was cut by 3 bases, the J end by 3 bases, with 8 bases between. The CDR3 totals 13 residues. CDR3 sequence reads: CASSFYRDTEAFF. The CDR3 DNA reads TGTGCCAGCAGCTTTTACAGGGACACTGAAGCTTTCTTT.

Only a few counts were recorded for this clone. V usage is TRBV2 and J usage is TRBJ1-1, with D hard to call. The CDR3 contains 13 residues. CDR1 and CDR2 (germline): SNHLY, FYNNEI. V was shortened by 4 bases and J by 1 base, with 7 bases between the two germline ends. CDR3 bases: TGTGCCAGCAGTGTTCGGGGGAACACTGAAGCTTTCTTT. Amino acid sequence: CASSVRGNTEAFF.

The chain uses TRBV7-2 and TRBJ1-4; no firm D call. The germline gives CDR1 SGHTA, CDR2 FQGNSA. This CDR3 is 14 amino acids long. Trimming removed 6 bases from V and 5 bases from J, with 13 bases in between. DNA of the CDR3: TGTGCCAGCAGTCGGGCCCTCCCCAATGAAAAACTGTTTTTT. This translates into CASSRALPNEKLFF.

V is TRBV18 and J is TRBJ1-1; D not resolved. The V gene lost 0 bases and the J gene lost 3 bases, with 8 bases spanning the gap. The CDR3 spans 14 residues. Germline CDR1 and CDR2: KGHSH and LQKENI. The CDR3 bases are TGTGCCAGCTCACCACCGACGGTTGACACTGAAGCTTTCTTT. This sequence encodes CASSPPTVDTEAFF.

The V gene is TRBV5-1, the J gene TRBJ2-3; no definite D call. V lost 0 bases to trimming and J lost 0 bases, with 2 bases between them. The CDR3 spans 13 residues. Germline lookup yields CDR1 SGHRS and CDR2 YFSETQ. The CDR3 spells CASSLESTDTQYF. CDR3 nucleotides: TGCGCCAGCAGCTTGGAGAGCACAGATACGCAGTATTTT.